These T cell receptor beta chains were read from a single sample in a study of blood T cell repertoires in COVID-19. Only in-frame clones appear in the TCRdb table, and some are missing; sequencing was by immunoSEQ multiplex PCR. The sample holds roughly 320,000 clones; around nine tenths are singletons and the top ten take around 1.4%. Specimen: peripheral blood. The receptor set was obtained from a man between 70 and 80 years old with acute or convalescent COVID-19. CDR3s include the opening cysteine and the closing phenylalanine or tryptophan. The D gene is left open where the match is weak. Some rows mark clone size as missing; the rest say once, few, many or name a class of expanded clone.

v_gene	len	abundance	j_gene	d_gene	CDR3nt	CDR3aa
TRBV2	15	NA	TRBJ2-5	NA	TGTGCCAGCAGCCTCGAGTTGGTGCGGAAAGAGACCCAGTACTTC	CASSLELVRKETQYF
TRBV11-2	15	NA	TRBJ1-1	TRBD1	TGTGCCAGCAGCACGGGACAGGGGACAAATCCTGAAGCTTTCTTT	CASSTGQGTNPEAFF
TRBV18	15	NA	TRBJ2-5	TRBD1	TGTGCCAGCTCTTTGAGCGAGACAGGGGGAGAGACCCAGTACTTC	CASSLSETGGETQYF
TRBV30	13	NA	TRBJ1-6	NA	TGTGCCTGGAGTGAGGGGCCCCATTCACCCCTCCACTTT	CAWSEGPHSPLHF
TRBV6-5	15	NA	TRBJ2-7	TRBD1	TGTGCCAGCAGTTCCCGGACAGGGAGGCCCTACGAGCAGTACTTC	CASSSRTGRPYEQYF
TRBV5-1	14	NA	TRBJ2-7	NA	TGCGCCAGCAGCTCTTCCGGGACATCCTACGAGCAGTACTTC	CASSSSGTSYEQYF
TRBV7-2	18	NA	TRBJ2-1	TRBD2	TGTGCCAGCAGCTTACGCACTAGCGGGGAAAGCTCCTACAATGAGCAGTTCTTC	CASSLRTSGESSYNEQFF
TRBV5-1	13	NA	TRBJ2-7	TRBD1	TGCGCCAGCGGTCGGGACAGGTCCTACGAGCAGTACTTC	CASGRDRSYEQYF
TRBV9	15	NA	TRBJ1-1	TRBD1	TGTGCCAGCAGCCCGAGGGGGCGCCGGGGCACTGAAGCTTTCTTT	CASSPRGRRGTEAFF
TRBV6-1	15	few	TRBJ1-5	TRBD1	TGTGCCAGCAGTGAGGACAGGGGGCGCGATCAGCCCCAGCATTTT	CASSEDRGRDQPQHF
TRBV3-1/TRBV3-2	14	NA	TRBJ1-5	NA	TGTGCCAGCAGCCAAGGTCAGGGCAATCAGCCCCAGCATTTT	CASSQGQGNQPQHF
TRBV7-2	14	once	TRBJ2-7	NA	TGTGCCAGCAGCCCCCCCAGCGGCTCCTACGAGCAGTACTTC	CASSPPSGSYEQYF
TRBV19	14	NA	TRBJ1-5	NA	TGTGCCAGTAGTTTCCGGGTCCCCAATCAGCCCCAGCATTTT	CASSFRVPNQPQHF
TRBV12-3/TRBV12-4	13	NA	TRBJ1-2	NA	TGTGCCAGCAGCCTGGGGGGAAACTATGGCTACACCTTC	CASSLGGNYGYTF
TRBV27	15	NA	TRBJ1-4	TRBD1	TGTGCCAGCAGGTCACCCTCGGCAGGGGGTGAAAAACTGTTTTTT	CASRSPSAGGEKLFF
TRBV5-4	15	few	TRBJ1-1	NA	TGTGCCAGCAGCTCGGGAGAGATTGATGACACTGAAGCTTTCTTT	CASSSGEIDDTEAFF
TRBV30	13	few	TRBJ1-1	TRBD1	TGTGCCTGGAGAGTGGCAGGGGGCCCTGAAGCTTTCTTT	CAWRVAGGPEAFF
TRBV7-8	16	NA	TRBJ2-7	TRBD2	TGTGCCAGCAGCTTGTATCGACTAGCGGGGGCCTACGAGCAGTACTTC	CASSLYRLAGAYEQYF
TRBV29-1	13	NA	TRBJ2-5	TRBD1	TGCAGCGTGGGGGACAGGGGGCCAGAGACCCAGTACTTC	CSVGDRGPETQYF
TRBV20-1	11	once	TRBJ2-5	NA	TGCAGTGCTAGAGACTATGAGACCCAGTACTTC	CSARDYETQYF
TRBV28	16	NA	TRBJ2-4	TRBD1	TGTGCCACTTGGGACAGGACAGATCTAGCCAAAAACATTCAGTACTTC	CATWDRTDLAKNIQYF
TRBV19	15	NA	TRBJ2-5	TRBD1	TGTGCCAGTAGTCCCCGGACAGGGGGCGGAGAGACCCAGTACTTC	CASSPRTGGGETQYF
TRBV9	16	NA	TRBJ1-2	TRBD1	TGTGCCAGCAGCACGGGGTTAAACAGGGGTCCCTATGGCTACACCTTC	CASSTGLNRGPYGYTF
TRBV6-2/TRBV6-3	16	NA	TRBJ1-5	NA	TGTGCCAGCAGTTACACCCCGTGGAGGATGAATCAGCCCCAGCATTTT	CASSYTPWRMNQPQHF
TRBV3-1/TRBV3-2	13	NA	TRBJ2-5	NA	TGTGCCAGCAGCCAAAACGACTTTGGGACCCAGTACTTC	CASSQNDFGTQYF
TRBV28	14	few	TRBJ1-2	TRBD1	TGTGCCAGCGGGTTCCAAGACAGGGACTATGGCTACACCTTC	CASGFQDRDYGYTF
TRBV5-4	15	few	TRBJ2-2	NA	TGTGCCAGCAGCTTGAGTTTTGCGGGAACCGGGGAGCTGTTTTTT	CASSLSFAGTGELFF
TRBV9	18	NA	TRBJ1-1	NA	TGTGCCAGCAGCGCCGGCAGGCTTTCGGGACTCCTGAACACTGAAGCTTTCTTT	CASSAGRLSGLLNTEAFF
TRBV30	16	NA	TRBJ2-2	TRBD2	TGTGCCTGGAGTGGAACGGCGGGGGCGAACACCGGGGAGCTGTTTTTT	CAWSGTAGANTGELFF
TRBV27	15	once	TRBJ2-2	TRBD2	TGTGCCACTGCTCGACTAGCGGGAGATGCCGGGGAGCTGTTTTTT	CATARLAGDAGELFF
TRBV18	17	NA	TRBJ2-2	TRBD2	TGTGCCAGCTCACCTACTAGGACTAGCGGGGGCACCGGGGAGCTGTTTTTT	CASSPTRTSGGTGELFF
TRBV7-8	15	NA	TRBJ1-5	TRBD1	TGTGCCAGCAGCCAGGGGGCTGGGAACAATCAGCCCCAGCATTTT	CASSQGAGNNQPQHF
TRBV4-1	14	NA	TRBJ1-1	TRBD1	TGCGCCAGCAGCCAAGACAGGGGGCGCACTGAAGCTTTCTTT	CASSQDRGRTEAFF
TRBV9	15	few	TRBJ2-5	NA	TGTGCCAGCAGCTTCAGGGGTCGTAGCCAAGAGACCCAGTACTTC	CASSFRGRSQETQYF
TRBV6-5	13	NA	TRBJ1-2	NA	TGTGCCAGCAGCGCGCTGCAGGGCTATGGCTACACCTTC	CASSALQGYGYTF
TRBV29-1	14	NA	TRBJ2-1	NA	TGCAGCGTTGGTGGGGGGTCTCTCTACAATGAGCAGTTCTTC	CSVGGGSLYNEQFF
TRBV3-1/TRBV3-2	13	few	TRBJ1-3	TRBD1	TGTGCCAGCAGCCAAGACCCGCAGGGGGCGGTATATTTT	CASSQDPQGAVYF